This T cell receptor beta chain stems from a study of shared clonotypes between healthy human individuals. About the study: The people who gave samples were a couple of women and three men aged 18 to 49.

The CDR3 totals 13 residues. V was trimmed by 0 bases and J by 4 bases, leaving 4 bases between them. The V gene's germline CDR1 is MNHNY and CDR2 SVGAGI (reference sequence). Positively selected for CCR7, the CD45RO-negative cells used as naive CD8 cells excluded terminally differentiated effector memory CD45RA+ cells. Study-wide results and limits: How much donors shared clonotypes was expected to be affected by sequencing depth. Sorted-subset sequencing was shown by rarefaction to be incomplete despite large depth.

In regard to this clone: The antigen is unknown.

The data were produced by immunoSEQ multiplex PCR, yet TCRdb's version contains in-frame clones alone and is incomplete. The data contain about 2.2 million clones, around 93% of them singletons. The sequence was obtained from a man between 18 and 29 years old in good health. Some clones in this sample may be carry-over from other donors' samples. The chain uses TRBV6-6 and TRBJ2-1; D is unclear. The sample consisted of naive CD8+ T cells from PBMCs. The CDR3 coding sequence is TGTGCCAGCAGTTACTCCATGTACAATGAGCAGTTCTTC. Protein: CASSYSMYNEQFF.